The source of this TCR beta chain is a study of blood T cell repertoires in COVID-19. Study in general: The study drew acute and convalescent COVID-19 samples from the United States, Italy and Spain. T cells, B-cell-depleted T cells, or PBMCs provided the cDNA or gDNA that served as material.

This clone was counted a few times. CDR3 length equals 14 residues. CDR1 and CDR2 from the germline V gene are LGHNA and YSLEER. V gave up 2 bases and J gave up 4 bases; unmatched junction bases: 3. Source study methods: Amplification of reference gene primers was used by the study to estimate nucleated cell counts. Sequencing was performed with immunoSEQ multiplex PCR; in TCRdb, only in-frame clones are kept and a portion is missing. The V and J calls and clone size were taken over from that table, and D and trimming were inferred from the DNA. The table lists about 160,000 clones, 84% of them singletons.

The source of this sequence is a woman older than 75 with acute or convalescent COVID-19. This chain connects TRBV4-3 to TRBJ1-1; 8 nucleotides agree with TRBD1. The specimen sequenced was peripheral blood. The CDR3 nucleotides are TGCGCCAGCAGCCAAACGACAGGGGCCACTGAAGCTTTCTTT. Protein sequence: CASSQTTGATEAFF.